This T cell receptor (beta chain) was identified in a study of cytomegalovirus exposure and HLA in healthy donors. Both 60 Vbeta primers and 13 Jbeta primers went into the PCR. Assay used: immunoSEQ multiplex PCR; TCRdb lists only in-frame clones, some missing. The sample has roughly 78,000 clones. Germline V gene sequence: CDR1 SGDLS, CDR2 YYNGEE. The CDR3 length is 14 residues. V was pared by 6 bases and J by 0 bases, with 9 bases between. The sample consisted of PBMCs. This TCR was sampled from a man in his forties in good health and CMV-seronegative. This chain links TRBV9 with TRBJ1-4, with a possible D match to TRBD1 (5 bases). CDR3 bases: TGTGCCAGCAACAAGGACACAACTAATGAAAAACTGTTTTTT. It specifies CASNKDTTNEKLFF.